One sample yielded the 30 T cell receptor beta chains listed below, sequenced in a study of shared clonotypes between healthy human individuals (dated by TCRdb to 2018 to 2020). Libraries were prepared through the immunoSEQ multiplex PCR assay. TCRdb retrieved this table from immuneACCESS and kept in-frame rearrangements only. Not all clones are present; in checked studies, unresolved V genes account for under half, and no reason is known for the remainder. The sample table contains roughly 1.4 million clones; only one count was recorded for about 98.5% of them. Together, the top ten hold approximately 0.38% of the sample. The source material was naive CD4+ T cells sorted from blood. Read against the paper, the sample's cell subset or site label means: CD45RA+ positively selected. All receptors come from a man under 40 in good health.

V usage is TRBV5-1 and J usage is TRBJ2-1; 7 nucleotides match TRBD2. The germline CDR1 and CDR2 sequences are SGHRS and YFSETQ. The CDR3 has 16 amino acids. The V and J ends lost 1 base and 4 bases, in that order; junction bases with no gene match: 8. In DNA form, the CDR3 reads TGCGCCAGCAGCTTGAATGGTCTAGCGGCGTACAATGAGCAGTTCTTC. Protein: CASSLNGLAAYNEQFF.

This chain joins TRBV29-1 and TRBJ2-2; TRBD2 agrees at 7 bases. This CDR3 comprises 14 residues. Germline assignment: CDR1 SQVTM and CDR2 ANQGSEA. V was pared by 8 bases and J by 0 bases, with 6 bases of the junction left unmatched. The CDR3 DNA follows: TGCAGCTTTTTGACTAGCTCGAACACCGGGGAGCTGTTTTTT. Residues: CSFLTSSNTGELFF.

In DNA form, the CDR3 reads TGTGCCTGGAACGAGGCCCCCAGGCCGCAGTACTTC. This encodes CAWNEAPRPQYF. V is TRBV30 and J is TRBJ2-7, with D unresolved. Trimming stripped 4 bases from V and 9 bases from J, with 16 bases between. The CDR3 length is 12 residues. The germline CDR1 and CDR2 sequences are GTSNPN and SVGIG (reference sequence).

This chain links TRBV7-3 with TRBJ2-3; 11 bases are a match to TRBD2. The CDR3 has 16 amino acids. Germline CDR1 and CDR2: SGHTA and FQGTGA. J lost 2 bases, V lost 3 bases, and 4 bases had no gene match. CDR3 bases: TGTGCCAGCAGCTTCATAGCGGGAGGGAACACAGATACGCAGTATTTT. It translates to CASSFIAGGNTDTQYF.

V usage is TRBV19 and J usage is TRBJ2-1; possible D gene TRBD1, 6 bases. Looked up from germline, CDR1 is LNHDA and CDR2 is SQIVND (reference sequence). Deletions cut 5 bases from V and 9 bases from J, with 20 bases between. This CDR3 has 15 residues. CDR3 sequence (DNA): TGTGCCAGTAGTTCCCGTGCTGGGGGCTTACGTGAGCAGTTCTTC. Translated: CASSSRAGGLREQFF. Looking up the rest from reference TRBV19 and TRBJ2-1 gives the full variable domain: DGGITQSPKYLFRKEGQNVTLSCEQNLNHDAMYWYRQDPGQGLRLIYYSQIVNDFQKGDIAEGYSVSREKKESFPLTVTSAQKNPTAFYLCASSSRAGGLREQFFGPGTRLTVL.

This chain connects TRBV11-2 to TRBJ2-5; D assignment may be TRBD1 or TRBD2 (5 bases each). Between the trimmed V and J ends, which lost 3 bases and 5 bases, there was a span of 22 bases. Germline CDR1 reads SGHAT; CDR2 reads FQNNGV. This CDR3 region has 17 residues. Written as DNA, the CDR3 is TGTGCCAGCAGCTTCGTCGGTGGGGGATCCAAAGTGGAGACCCAGTACTTC. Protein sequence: CASSFVGGGSKVETQYF.

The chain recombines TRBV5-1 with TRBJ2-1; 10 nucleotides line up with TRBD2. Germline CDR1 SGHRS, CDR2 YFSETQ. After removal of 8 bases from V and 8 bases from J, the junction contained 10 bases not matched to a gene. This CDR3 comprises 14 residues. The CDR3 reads CASGGLAGVYEQFF. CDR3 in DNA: TGCGCCAGTGGGGGGCTAGCGGGAGTTTATGAGCAGTTCTTC.

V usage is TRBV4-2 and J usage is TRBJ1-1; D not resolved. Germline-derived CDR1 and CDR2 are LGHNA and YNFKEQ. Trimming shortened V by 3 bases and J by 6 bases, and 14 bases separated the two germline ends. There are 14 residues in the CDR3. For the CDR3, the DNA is TGTGCCAGCAGCCAGAGGAGGCCGATAGCTGAAGCTTTCTTT. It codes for CASSQRRPIAEAFF.

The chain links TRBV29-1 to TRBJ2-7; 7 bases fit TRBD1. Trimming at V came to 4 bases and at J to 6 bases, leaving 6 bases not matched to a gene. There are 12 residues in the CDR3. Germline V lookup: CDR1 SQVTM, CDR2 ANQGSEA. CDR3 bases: TGCAGCGTTGGAATAGGGGGCTCCGAGCAGTACTTC. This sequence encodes CSVGIGGSEQYF.

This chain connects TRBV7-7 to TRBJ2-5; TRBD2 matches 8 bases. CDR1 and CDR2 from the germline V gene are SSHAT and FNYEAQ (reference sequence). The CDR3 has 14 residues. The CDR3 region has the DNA TGTGCTAGCTCGGCTAGCGGGTTACAAGAGACCCAGTACTTC. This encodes CASSASGLQETQYF.

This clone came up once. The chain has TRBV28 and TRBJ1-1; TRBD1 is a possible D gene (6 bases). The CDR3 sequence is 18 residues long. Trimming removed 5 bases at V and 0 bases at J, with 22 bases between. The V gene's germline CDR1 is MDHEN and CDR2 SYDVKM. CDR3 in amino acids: CASSPRQVGGLMNTEAFF. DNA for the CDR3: TGTGCCAGCAGTCCCCGACAGGTCGGGGGGTTAATGAACACTGAAGCTTTCTTT.

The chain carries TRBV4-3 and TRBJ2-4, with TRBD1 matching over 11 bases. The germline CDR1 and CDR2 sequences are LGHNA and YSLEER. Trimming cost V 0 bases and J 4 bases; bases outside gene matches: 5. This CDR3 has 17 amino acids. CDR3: CASSQDTGTGGKNIQYF. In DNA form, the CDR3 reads TGCGCCAGCAGCCAAGATACTGGGACAGGGGGTAAAAACATTCAGTACTTC.

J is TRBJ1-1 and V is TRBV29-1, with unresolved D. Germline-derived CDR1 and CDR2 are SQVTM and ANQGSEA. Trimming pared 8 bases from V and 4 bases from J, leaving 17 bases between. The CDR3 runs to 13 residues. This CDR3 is CSLQPDSLTEAFF. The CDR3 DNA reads TGCAGCTTACAACCGGACTCACTCACTGAAGCTTTCTTT. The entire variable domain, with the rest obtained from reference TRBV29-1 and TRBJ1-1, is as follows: SAVISQKPSRDICQRGTSLTIQCQVDSQVTMMFWYRQQPGQSLTLIATANQGSEATYESGFVIDKFPISRPNLTFSTLTVSNMSPEDSSIYLCSLQPDSLTEAFFGQGTRLTVV.

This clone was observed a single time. CDR3 nucleotides: TGCGCCAGCAGCTTCCAGGGGATTTCCACCGGGGAGCTGTTTTTT. Its protein product is CASSFQGISTGELFF. This chain joins TRBV5-1 and TRBJ2-2; D may be TRBD1 (6 bases). V shed 2 bases and J shed 4 bases, with 12 bases lying between them. CDR3 size: 15 residues. Germline CDR1 is SGHRS and CDR2 is YFSETQ.

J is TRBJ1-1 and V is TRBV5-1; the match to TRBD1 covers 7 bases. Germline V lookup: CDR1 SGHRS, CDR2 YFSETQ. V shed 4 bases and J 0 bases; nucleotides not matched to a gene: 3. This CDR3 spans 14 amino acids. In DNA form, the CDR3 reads TGCGCCAGCAGCAAGACAGGGCTGAACACTGAAGCTTTCTTT. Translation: CASSKTGLNTEAFF.

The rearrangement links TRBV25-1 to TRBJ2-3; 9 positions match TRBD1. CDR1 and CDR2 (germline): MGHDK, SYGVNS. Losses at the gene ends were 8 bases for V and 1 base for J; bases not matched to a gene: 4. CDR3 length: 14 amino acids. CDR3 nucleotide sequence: TGTGCCAGCGGGAGGACAGGGGGCACAGATACGCAGTATTTT. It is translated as CASGRTGGTDTQYF.

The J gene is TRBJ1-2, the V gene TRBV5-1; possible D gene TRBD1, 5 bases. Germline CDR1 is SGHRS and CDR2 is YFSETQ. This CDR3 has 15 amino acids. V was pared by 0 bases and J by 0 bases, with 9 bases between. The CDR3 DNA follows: TGCGCCAGCAGCTTGGAAGCAGGGCCTAACTATGGCTACACCTTC. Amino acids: CASSLEAGPNYGYTF. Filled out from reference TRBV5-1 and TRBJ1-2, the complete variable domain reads KAGVTQTPRYLIKTRGQQVTLSCSPISGHRSVSWYQQTPGQGLQFLFEYFSETQRNKGNFPGRFSGRQFSNSRSEMNVSTLELGDSALYLCASSLEAGPNYGYTFGSGTRLTVV.

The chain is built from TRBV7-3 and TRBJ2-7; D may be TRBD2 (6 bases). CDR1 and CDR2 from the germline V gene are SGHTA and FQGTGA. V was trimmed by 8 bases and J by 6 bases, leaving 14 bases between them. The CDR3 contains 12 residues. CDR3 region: CASAGLHGEQYF. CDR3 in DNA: TGTGCCAGCGCGGGGCTTCACGGCGAGCAGTACTTC.

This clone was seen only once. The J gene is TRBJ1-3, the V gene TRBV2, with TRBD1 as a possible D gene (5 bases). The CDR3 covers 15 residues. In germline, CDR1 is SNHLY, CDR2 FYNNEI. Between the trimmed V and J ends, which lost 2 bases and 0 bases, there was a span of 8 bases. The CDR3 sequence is CASSELGLSGNTIYF. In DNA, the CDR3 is TGTGCCAGCAGTGAACTGGGGCTCTCTGGAAACACCATATATTTT.

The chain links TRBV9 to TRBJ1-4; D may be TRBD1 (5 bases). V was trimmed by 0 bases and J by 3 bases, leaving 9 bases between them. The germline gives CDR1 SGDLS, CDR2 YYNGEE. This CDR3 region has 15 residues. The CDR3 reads CASSVEGLANEKLFF. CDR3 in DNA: TGTGCCAGCAGCGTAGAGGGGCTTGCTAATGAAAAACTGTTTTTT.

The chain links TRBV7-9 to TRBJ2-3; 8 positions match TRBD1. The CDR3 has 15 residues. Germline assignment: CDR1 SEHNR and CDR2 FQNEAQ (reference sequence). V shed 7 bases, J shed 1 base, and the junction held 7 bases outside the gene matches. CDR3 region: CASTPPGQGTDTQYF. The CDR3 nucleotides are TGTGCCAGCACCCCCCCGGGACAGGGCACAGATACGCAGTATTTT.

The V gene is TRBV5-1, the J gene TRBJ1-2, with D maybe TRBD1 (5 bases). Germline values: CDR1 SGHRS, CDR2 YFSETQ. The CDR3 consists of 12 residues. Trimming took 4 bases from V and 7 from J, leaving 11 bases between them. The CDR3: CASSPGTLGYTF. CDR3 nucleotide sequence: TGCGCCAGCAGCCCTGGGACCCTTGGCTACACCTTC. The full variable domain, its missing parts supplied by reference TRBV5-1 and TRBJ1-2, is KAGVTQTPRYLIKTRGQQVTLSCSPISGHRSVSWYQQTPGQGLQFLFEYFSETQRNKGNFPGRFSGRQFSNSRSEMNVSTLELGDSALYLCASSPGTLGYTFGSGTRLTVV.

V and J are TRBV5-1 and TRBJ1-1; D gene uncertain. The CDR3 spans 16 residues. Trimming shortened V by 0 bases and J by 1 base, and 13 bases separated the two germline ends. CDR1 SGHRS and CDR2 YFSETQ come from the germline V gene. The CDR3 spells CASSLAIGFGNTEAFF. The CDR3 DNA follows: TGCGCCAGCAGCTTGGCGATAGGGTTCGGGAACACTGAAGCTTTCTTT.

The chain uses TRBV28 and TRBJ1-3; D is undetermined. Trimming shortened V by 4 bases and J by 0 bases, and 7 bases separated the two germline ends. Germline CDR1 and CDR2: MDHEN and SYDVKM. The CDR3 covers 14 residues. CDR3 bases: TGTGCCAGCAGTTACGGGATCTCTGGAAACACCATATATTTT. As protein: CASSYGISGNTIYF.

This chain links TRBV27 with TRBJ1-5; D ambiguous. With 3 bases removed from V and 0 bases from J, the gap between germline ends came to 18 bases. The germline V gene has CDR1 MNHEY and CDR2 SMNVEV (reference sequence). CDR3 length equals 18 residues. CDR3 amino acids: CASSFTAITAYSNQPQHF. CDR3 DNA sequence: TGTGCCAGCAGTTTCACAGCTATTACGGCTTATAGCAATCAGCCCCAGCATTTT.

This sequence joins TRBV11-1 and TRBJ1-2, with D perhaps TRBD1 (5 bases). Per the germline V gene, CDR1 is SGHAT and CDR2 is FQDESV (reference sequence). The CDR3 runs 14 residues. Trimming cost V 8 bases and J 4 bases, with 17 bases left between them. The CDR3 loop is CASSGIGAGYGYTF. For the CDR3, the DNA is TGTGCCAGCTCCGGGATCGGGGCTGGCTATGGCTACACCTTC.

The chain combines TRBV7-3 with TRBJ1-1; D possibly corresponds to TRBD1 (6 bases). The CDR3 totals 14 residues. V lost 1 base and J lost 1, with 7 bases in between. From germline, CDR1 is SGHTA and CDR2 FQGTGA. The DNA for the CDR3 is TGTGCCAGCAGCTTAATAGGGGGGAACACTGAAGCTTTCTTT. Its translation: CASSLIGGNTEAFF.

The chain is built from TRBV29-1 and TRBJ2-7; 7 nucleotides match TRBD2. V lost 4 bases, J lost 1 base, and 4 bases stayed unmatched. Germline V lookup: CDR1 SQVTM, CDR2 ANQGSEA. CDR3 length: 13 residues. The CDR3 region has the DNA TGCAGCGTTGCCCAGCGGGGTTCCTACGAGCAGTACTTC. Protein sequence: CSVAQRGSYEQYF.

The CDR3 loop reads CSVSLGGRAFGYQETQYF. The CDR3 DNA reads TGCAGCGTCTCCCTCGGCGGGAGGGCCTTCGGCTACCAAGAGACCCAGTACTTC. The chain couples TRBV29-1 to TRBJ2-5; 9 bases fit TRBD2. This CDR3 is 18 amino acids long. The junction had 17 bases not matched to a gene; V was cut back by 6 bases and J by 0 bases. Germline CDR1 is SQVTM and CDR2 is ANQGSEA. Looking up the rest from reference TRBV29-1 and TRBJ2-5 gives the full variable domain: SAVISQKPSRDICQRGTSLTIQCQVDSQVTMMFWYRQQPGQSLTLIATANQGSEATYESGFVIDKFPISRPNLTFSTLTVSNMSPEDSSIYLCSVSLGGRAFGYQETQYFGPGTRLLVL.

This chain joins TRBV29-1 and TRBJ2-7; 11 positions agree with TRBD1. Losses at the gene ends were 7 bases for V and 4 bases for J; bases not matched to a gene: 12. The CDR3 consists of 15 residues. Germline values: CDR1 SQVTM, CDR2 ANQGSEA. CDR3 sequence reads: CSALGQGAHLYEQYF. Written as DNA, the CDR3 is TGCAGCGCCCTAGGACAGGGGGCGCACCTTTACGAGCAGTACTTC.